This T cell receptor beta chain was recovered during a study of blood T cell repertoires in COVID-19. CDR1 is ENHRY and CDR2 is SYGVKD in the germline V gene. Losses at the gene ends were 3 bases for V and 7 bases for J; bases not matched to a gene: 3. The CDR3 is 14 amino acids. The table came from immunoSEQ multiplex PCR; TCRdb's copy has only in-frame clones and leaves some out. The sample includes 200,000 to 250,000 clones, around 84% of them seen just once. The sequence was collected from a human donor in a cohort sampled during active COVID-19. V and J are TRBV10-3 and TRBJ1-6; 7 bases line up with TRBD1. Sequencing was carried out using peripheral blood. CDR3 residues: CAISDDRVNSPLHF. CDR3 nucleotide sequence: TGTGCCATCAGTGACGACAGGGTCAATTCACCCCTCCACTTT.